This TCR beta chain was captured by sequencing in a study of blood T cell repertoires in COVID-19. Background on the study: The United States, Italy and Spain were the sources of the acute and convalescent COVID-19 samples. PBMCs, B-cell-depleted T cells, or T cells were the source of the cDNA or gDNA that made up the material.

The CDR3 runs to 17 residues. The V and J ends lost 1 base and 8 bases, in that order; junction bases with no gene match: 13. The germline V gene has CDR1 KGHSH and CDR2 LQKENI. In the authors' methods: Reference gene primer amplification yielded estimated nucleated cell counts. Assay used: immunoSEQ multiplex PCR; TCRdb lists only in-frame clones, some missing. V and J calls and clone size are those listed in that table; D and trimming were worked out from the DNA. The sample contains 200,000 to 300,000 clones, 86% of which appear only once. Participant-given clinical history determined each cohort assignment.

The sample comprised PBMCs or T cells enriched from blood (not recorded which). This receptor was obtained from a woman younger than 35 who had recovered from COVID-19. The V call is TRBV18, the J call TRBJ1-2; the match to TRBD1 covers 10 bases. The CDR3 DNA reads as TGTGCCAGCTCACCACGCCTCCCCGACAGGGGGCTCGGCGGCTACACCTTC. As protein: CASSPRLPDRGLGGYTF.